Shown below are 15 T cell receptor beta chains from a single sample sequenced in a study of cytomegalovirus exposure and HLA in healthy donors. PCR involved 60 Vbeta and 13 Jbeta primers. The method was immunoSEQ multiplex PCR; TCRdb's version includes in-frame clones alone and lacks a portion of them. The sample shows 180,000 or so clones, more than 70% of them seen only once. The sequenced sample consisted of PBMCs. The source of these receptors is a male donor in good health and CMV-seronegative.

The V and J genes are TRBV19 and TRBJ2-4, with TRBD1 matching 9 bases. The V gene end was trimmed by 5 bases and the J gene end by 7 bases; junction bases not matched to a gene: 9. CDR3 size: 15 residues. Germline CDR1 reads LNHDA; CDR2 reads SQIVND (reference sequence). The CDR3 sequence: CASSRTGGVGNIQYF. The CDR3 bases are TGTGCCAGTAGTCGCACAGGGGGCGTTGGGAACATTCAGTACTTC.

V is TRBV13 and J is TRBJ1-3; 7 bases agree with TRBD1. Germline CDR1 and CDR2: PRHDT and FYEKMQ (reference sequence). Trimming removed 5 bases from V and 6 bases from J; junction bases left unmatched: 7. The CDR3 has 14 residues. CDR3 DNA sequence: TGTGCCAGCAGCCTCCAGGGGGTTGTAAACACCATATATTTT. Translation: CASSLQGVVNTIYF.

This chain connects TRBV18 to TRBJ1-2; a possible D gene is TRBD1 (5 bases). V was trimmed by 4 bases and J by 5 bases, leaving 20 bases between them. From germline, CDR1 is KGHSH and CDR2 LQKENI. The CDR3 consists of 16 residues. The CDR3 protein is CASSLGAGFVEYGYTF. The CDR3 DNA reads TGTGCCAGCTCACTTGGGGCCGGGTTTGTGGAATATGGCTACACCTTC.

The V gene is TRBV11-3, the J gene TRBJ2-5; 7 positions agree with TRBD1. This CDR3 comprises 15 residues. The junction had 8 bases not matched to a gene; V was cut back by 2 bases and J by 5 bases. Germline CDR1 is SGHNT and CDR2 is YENEEA. CDR3 amino acids: CASSLRKGGAETQYF. The CDR3 DNA follows: TGTGCCAGCAGCTTACGTAAAGGGGGCGCGGAGACCCAGTACTTC.

The sample holds a few counts of this clone. The V and J genes are TRBV5-1 and TRBJ2-1, with 11 bases that match TRBD2. V lost 7 bases to trimming and J lost 4 bases; unmatched junction nucleotides: 10. The CDR3 extends over 16 amino acids. The germline V gene encodes CDR1 SGHRS and CDR2 YFSETQ. CDR3 sequence: CASVQGGLAEYNEQFF. For the CDR3, the DNA is TGCGCCAGCGTTCAAGGGGGACTAGCGGAATACAATGAGCAGTTCTTC. Variable domain in full (rest from reference TRBV5-1 and TRBJ2-1): KAGVTQTPRYLIKTRGQQVTLSCSPISGHRSVSWYQQTPGQGLQFLFEYFSETQRNKGNFPGRFSGRQFSNSRSEMNVSTLELGDSALYLCASVQGGLAEYNEQFFGPGTRLTVL.

The chain carries TRBV5-1 and TRBJ1-4; weak D call: TRBD1 (5 bases). The germline V gene has CDR1 SGHRS and CDR2 YFSETQ. Trimming left V 5 bases short and J 5 bases short, with 13 bases between. The CDR3 covers 14 residues. CDR3 DNA sequence: TGCGCCAGCAGTAGGTCGGAGGGGAATGAAAAACTGTTTTTT. Residues: CASSRSEGNEKLFF. Looking up the rest from reference TRBV5-1 and TRBJ1-4 gives the full variable domain: KAGVTQTPRYLIKTRGQQVTLSCSPISGHRSVSWYQQTPGQGLQFLFEYFSETQRNKGNFPGRFSGRQFSNSRSEMNVSTLELGDSALYLCASSRSEGNEKLFFGSGTQLSVL.

This clone has only one observation. This chain joins TRBV7-2 and TRBJ1-5; the D is unclear. Germline CDR1 and CDR2: SGHTA and FQGNSA. The V end lost 3 bases, the J end lost 0 bases, and 9 bases lay between the germline ends. The CDR3 runs 15 residues. The CDR3 sequence is CASSFRGNSNQPQHF. The CDR3 DNA is TGTGCCAGCAGCTTCCGGGGAAATAGCAATCAGCCCCAGCATTTT.

The rearrangement links TRBV10-3 to TRBJ2-3; 16 bases line up with TRBD2. Germline assignment: CDR1 ENHRY and CDR2 SYGVKD. The V segment lost 8 bases and the J segment 4 bases; nucleotides outside the gene matches: 9. The length of the CDR3 is 17 residues. This CDR3 is CAIHGGTSGGAPDTQYF. CDR3 coding DNA: TGTGCCATCCATGGGGGGACTAGCGGGGGGGCCCCAGATACGCAGTATTTT.

This clone was seen only once. The V gene is TRBV19, the J gene TRBJ2-7; 12 bases align to TRBD2. Looked up from germline, CDR1 is LNHDA and CDR2 is SQIVND (reference sequence). The length of the CDR3 is 16 residues. The V gene end was trimmed by 2 bases and the J gene end by 3 bases; junction bases not matched to a gene: 5. The CDR3: CASSILPTSGSYEQYF. CDR3 coding DNA: TGTGCCAGTAGTATACTCCCGACTAGCGGGAGCTACGAGCAGTACTTC.

The rearrangement joins TRBV27 to TRBJ2-1; D is possibly TRBD1 (5 bases). Germline-derived CDR1 and CDR2 are MNHEY and SMNVEV (reference sequence). There are 15 residues in the CDR3. Trimming cost V 4 bases and J 4 bases, with 14 bases left between them. CDR3 amino acids: CASSYSSGAYNEQFF. CDR3 DNA sequence: TGTGCCAGCAGTTACTCGAGTGGGGCGTACAATGAGCAGTTCTTC.

The CDR3 loop is CASSLRGPSSTEAFF. DNA of the CDR3: TGTGCCAGCAGCTTAAGGGGGCCAAGCTCCACTGAAGCTTTCTTT. The chain is built from TRBV7-2 and TRBJ1-1; 7 bases match TRBD1. Trimming took 2 bases from V and 4 from J; bases not matched to a gene: 7. The germline CDR1 and CDR2 sequences are SGHTA and FQGNSA. The CDR3 sequence is 15 residues long.

The gene calls are TRBV11-3 and TRBJ2-1, with 9 nucleotides matching TRBD1. CDR1 is SGHNT, CDR2 YENEEA, per germline. J gave up 5 bases and V 5 bases, and 7 bases lay outside the gene matches. The CDR3 is 15 residues long. This chain's CDR3 is CASSPGQGTHNEQFF. The CDR3 DNA sequence: TGTGCCAGCAGCCCGGGACAGGGTACCCACAATGAGCAGTTCTTC.

J is TRBJ2-7 and V is TRBV11-3; 12 bases are a match to TRBD1. The germline V gene has CDR1 SGHNT and CDR2 YENEEA. The CDR3 extends over 14 amino acids. The J segment lost 7 bases and the V segment lost 5 bases, leaving 6 bases of the junction unmatched. CDR3 nucleotide sequence: TGTGCCAGCAGCCCGGGACAGGGGGCAGGGGAGCAGTACTTC. Its translation: CASSPGQGAGEQYF.

A single count supports this clone. Other DNA sequences of this sample code for an identical CDR3. This chain connects TRBV6-5 to TRBJ2-3; 9 bases map to TRBD2. CDR3 length equals 15 residues. Germline CDR1 MNHEY, CDR2 SVGAGI. The trim removed 6 bases at V and 1 base at J, leaving 5 bases unmatched. Here the CDR3 reads CASRGLAGGTDTQYF. CDR3 DNA: TGTGCCAGCAGAGGATTAGCGGGAGGCACAGATACGCAGTATTTT.

To note about this clone: The junction departs from germline at one end; a sequencing error may be responsible. The rearrangement links TRBV10-3 to TRBJ2-7; a possible D gene is TRBD2 (5 bases). This CDR3 is built from 13 residues. From germline, CDR1 is ENHRY and CDR2 SYGVKD. Written as DNA, the CDR3 is TGTGCCATCAGAGGACTCTATTCTCACGAGCAGTGCTTC. This encodes CAIRGLYSHEQCF.